The present TCR beta chain was sequenced within a study of spatial heterogeneity in lung cancer. About the research overall: Fewer alpha-chain than beta-chain sequences were consistently detected.

TCRdb used MiXCR to reprocess the 5' RACE reads, holding one entry per CDR3 protein. This sample has roughly 15,000 distinct CDR3 sequences, with almost 8% found just once. The time point denotes: sample taken at primary tumor resection. Unsorted whole RNA samples from tumor, nontumor lung or frozen PBMC were sequenced. The donors comprised about 74 untreated early-stage non-small cell lung cancer patients. The CDR3 totals 12 residues. Germline values: CDR1 SGHRS, CDR2 YFSETQ. V shed 10 bases and J shed 3 bases, with 13 bases lying between them. The sample holds many counts of this clonotype. The gene calls are TRBV5-1 and TRBJ1-1; D gene uncertain. The clonotype originates from a female donor with early-stage non-small cell lung cancer. The specimen was PBMCs, collected at surgery. In DNA, the CDR3 is TGCGCCCCCCCGCAGCGGGACACTGAAGCTTTCTTT. It is translated as CAPPQRDTEAFF.